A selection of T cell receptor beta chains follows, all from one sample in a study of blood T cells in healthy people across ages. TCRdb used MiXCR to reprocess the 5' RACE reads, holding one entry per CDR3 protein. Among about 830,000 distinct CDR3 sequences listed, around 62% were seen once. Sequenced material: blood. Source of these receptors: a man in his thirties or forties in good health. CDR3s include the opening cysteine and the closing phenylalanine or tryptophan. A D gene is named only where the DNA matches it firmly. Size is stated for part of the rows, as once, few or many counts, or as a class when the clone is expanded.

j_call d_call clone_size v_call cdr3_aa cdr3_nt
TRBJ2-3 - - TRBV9 CASSPQTGGASDTQYF TGTGCCAGCAGCCCTCAGACCGGGGGCGCGTCAGATACGCAGTATTTT
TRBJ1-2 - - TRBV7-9 CASSFNREGDYGYTF TGTGCCAGCAGCTTCAACCGGGAGGGAGACTATGGCTACACCTTC
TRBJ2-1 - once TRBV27 CASSGGLTSYNEQFF TGTGCCAGCAGTGGGGGGCTTACGTCCTACAATGAGCAGTTCTTC
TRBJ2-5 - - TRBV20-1 CSASGGREETQYF TGCAGTGCTAGTGGGGGGCGCGAGGAGACCCAGTACTTC
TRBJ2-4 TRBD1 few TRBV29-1 CSYTGGGTKNIQYF TGCAGCTATACAGGGGGTGGAACCAAAAACATTCAGTACTTC
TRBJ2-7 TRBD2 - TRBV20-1 CSDRDPGLAVSYEQYF TGCAGTGATAGAGATCCTGGACTAGCAGTTTCCTACGAGCAGTACTTC
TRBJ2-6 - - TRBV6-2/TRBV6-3 CASKTGRSGANVLTF TGTGCCAGCAAGACAGGCCGCTCTGGGGCCAACGTCCTGACTTTC
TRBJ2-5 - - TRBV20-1 CSARPSGRRETQYF TGCAGTGCTAGGCCCAGCGGGCGGAGGGAGACCCAGTACTTC
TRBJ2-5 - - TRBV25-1 CASGRAIQETQYF TGTGCCAGCGGCCGGGCAATACAAGAGACCCAGTACTTC
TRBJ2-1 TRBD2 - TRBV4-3 CASSQVTSGGADEQFF TGTGCCAGCAGCCAAGTGACTAGCGGGGGGGCGGATGAGCAGTTCTTC
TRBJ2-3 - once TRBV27 CASRVWAGAPLYF TGTGCCAGCAGGGTTTGGGCGGGGGCCCCTCTGTATTTT
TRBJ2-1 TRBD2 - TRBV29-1 CSVPIAELAGGPVQFF TGCAGCGTTCCCATCGCCGAACTAGCGGGGGGGCCGGTGCAGTTCTTC
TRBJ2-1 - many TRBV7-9 CASSLEGVYNEQFF TGTGCCAGCAGCTTAGAGGGGGTGTACAATGAGCAGTTCTTC
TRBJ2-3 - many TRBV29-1 CSVESIGGADTQYF TGCAGCGTTGAGTCGATTGGGGGCGCAGATACGCAGTATTTT
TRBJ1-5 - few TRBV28 CASSLGSGGNQPQHF TGTGCCAGCAGTTTAGGGTCAGGGGGCAATCAGCCCCAGCATTTT
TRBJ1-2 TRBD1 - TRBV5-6 CASGPFGQGNYGYTF TGTGCCAGCGGCCCCTTCGGACAGGGGAACTATGGCTACACCTTC
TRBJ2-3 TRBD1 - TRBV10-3 CANSGGAGDTQYF TGTGCCAATTCAGGGGGCGCGGGAGATACGCAGTATTTT
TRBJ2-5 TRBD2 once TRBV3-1 CASRRILAGTLADQETQYF TGTGCCAGCAGACGCATCCTAGCGGGGACCCTTGCCGACCAAGAGACCCAGTACTTC
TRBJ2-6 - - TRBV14 CASSRWTDFSGANVLTF TGTGCCAGCAGCCGATGGACAGACTTCTCTGGGGCCAACGTCCTGACTTTC
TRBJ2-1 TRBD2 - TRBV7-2 CASSPAGTSRDEQFF TGTGCCAGCAGCCCAGCCGGGACTAGCAGGGATGAGCAGTTCTTC
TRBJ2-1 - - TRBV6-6 CASSQGPLGEQFF TGTGCCAGCAGTCAGGGTCCATTGGGTGAGCAGTTCTTC
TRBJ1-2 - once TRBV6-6 CASSYEGLGAWGYTF TGTGCCAGCAGTTACGAGGGCCTGGGGGCTTGGGGCTACACCTTC
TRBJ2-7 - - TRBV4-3 CASSQDKGSGYEQYF TGCGCCAGCAGCCAGGATAAAGGTAGCGGCTACGAGCAGTACTTC
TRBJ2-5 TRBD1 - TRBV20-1 CSANHDRGQETQYF TGCAGTGCTAATCACGACAGGGGCCAAGAGACCCAGTACTTC
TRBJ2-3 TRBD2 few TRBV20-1 CSAPVAGGSTDTQYF TGCAGTGCCCCGGTAGCGGGGGGGAGCACAGATACGCAGTATTTT
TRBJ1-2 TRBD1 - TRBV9 CASSKTGSGYGYTF TGTGCCAGCAGCAAGACAGGGTCGGGCTATGGCTACACCTTC
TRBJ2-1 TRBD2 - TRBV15 CATSRENGGFYNEQFF TGTGCCACCAGCAGAGAAAACGGGGGGTTTTACAATGAGCAGTTCTTC
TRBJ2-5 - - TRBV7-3 CASSAPPGTQYF TGTGCCAGCAGCGCACCACCGGGGACCCAGTACTTC
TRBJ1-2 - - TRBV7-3 CASSLGQGIPYGYTF TGTGCCAGCAGCTTAGGGCAGGGGATCCCCTATGGCTACACCTTC
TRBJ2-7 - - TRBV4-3 CASSQATGNYEQYF TGCGCCAGCAGCCAAGCAACAGGGAACTACGAGCAGTACTTC
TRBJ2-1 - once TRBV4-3 CASSHAVRGSYEQFF TGCGCCAGCAGCCATGCCGTTCGAGGTTCCTATGAGCAGTTCTTC
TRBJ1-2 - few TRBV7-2 CASSLTGSYTF TGTGCCAGCAGCTTAACCGGGAGTTACACCTTC
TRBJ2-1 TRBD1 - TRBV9 CASQGELDEQFF TGTGCCAGCCAGGGGGAGTTGGATGAGCAGTTCTTC
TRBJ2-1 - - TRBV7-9 CASSTLRGRSSYNEQFF TGTGCCAGCAGCACACTCAGGGGCCGGAGCTCCTACAATGAGCAGTTCTTC
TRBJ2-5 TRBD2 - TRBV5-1 CASSPWTSGGAEETQYF TGCGCCAGCAGCCCGTGGACTAGCGGGGGGGCAGAAGAGACCCAGTACTTC
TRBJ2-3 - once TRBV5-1 CASSLEATSPSTDTQYF TGCGCCAGCAGCTTGGAGGCGACCAGTCCCAGCACAGATACGCAGTATTTT
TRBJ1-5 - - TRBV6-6 CASTDFRGGMQPQHF TGTGCCAGCACCGACTTCAGGGGAGGAATGCAGCCCCAGCATTTT
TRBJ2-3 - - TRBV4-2 CASSQVAADTQYF TGTGCCAGCAGCCAAGTCGCCGCAGATACGCAGTATTTT
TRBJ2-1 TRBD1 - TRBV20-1 CSARDRGQESSYNEQFF TGCAGTGCTAGAGATCGGGGACAGGAGAGCTCCTACAATGAGCAGTTCTTC
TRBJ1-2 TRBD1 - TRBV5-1 CASRPGQEVHYGYTF TGCGCCAGCAGACCAGGACAGGAGGTGCACTATGGCTACACCTTC
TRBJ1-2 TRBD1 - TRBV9 CASSVGPGTGNGYTF TGTGCCAGCAGCGTAGGCCCCGGGACAGGGAATGGCTACACCTTC
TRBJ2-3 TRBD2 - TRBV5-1 CAGSLEVAGGTDTQYF TGCGCCGGCAGCTTGGAAGTAGCGGGGGGCACAGATACGCAGTATTTT
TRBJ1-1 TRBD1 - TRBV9 CASSDGAGGQNTEAFF TGTGCCAGCAGTGACGGGGCAGGGGGCCAGAACACTGAAGCTTTCTTT
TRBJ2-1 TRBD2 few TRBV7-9 CASSLLADYNEQFF TGTGCCAGCAGCTTACTAGCGGATTACAATGAGCAGTTCTTC
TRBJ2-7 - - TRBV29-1 CSVVDGGYEQYF TGCAGCGTTGTTGATGGGGGGTACGAGCAGTACTTC
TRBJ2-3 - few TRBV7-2 CASSLRKGTDTQYF TGTGCCAGCAGCTTAAGAAAAGGGACAGATACGCAGTATTTT
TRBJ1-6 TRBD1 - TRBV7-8 CASSSTGGDPSPLHF TGTGCCAGCAGCTCGACAGGGGGAGACCCATCACCCCTCCACTTT
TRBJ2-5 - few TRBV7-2 CASSLGGERRKQYF TGTGCCAGCAGCTTAGGTGGGGAGCGCAGGAAGCAGTACTTC
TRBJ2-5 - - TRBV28 CASRTSELYQETQYF TGTGCCAGCAGAACAAGTGAACTGTACCAAGAGACCCAGTACTTC
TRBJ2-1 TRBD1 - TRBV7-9 CASSLMPGTGHNEQFF TGTGCCAGCAGCTTAATGCCCGGGACAGGCCACAATGAGCAGTTCTTC
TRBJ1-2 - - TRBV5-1 CASSPGTDGLDGYTF TGCGCCAGCAGCCCAGGGACGGACGGTCTTGATGGCTACACCTTC
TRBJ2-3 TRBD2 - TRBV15 CATSRTFGTSGGPTDTQYF TGTGCCACCAGCAGAACCTTTGGGACTAGCGGGGGCCCCACAGATACGCAGTATTTT
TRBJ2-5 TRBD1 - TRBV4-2 CASSQRQGAGQETQYF TGTGCCAGCAGCCAAAGACAGGGGGCCGGCCAAGAGACCCAGTACTTC
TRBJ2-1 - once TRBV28 CASEGVLSNEQFF TGTGCCTCGGAGGGAGTTCTTTCAAATGAGCAGTTCTTC